The T cell receptor (beta chain) described here comes from a study of shared clonotypes between healthy human individuals. TCRdb's copy holds only in-frame clones and misses some; the assay was immunoSEQ multiplex PCR. The profile shows roughly 590,000 clones, 95% to 96% of them singletons. Positively selected for CCR7, the CD45RO-negative cells used as naive CD8 cells excluded terminally differentiated effector memory CD45RA+ cells. Germline-derived CDR1 and CDR2 are SNHLY and FYNNEI. V lost 3 bases and J lost 0, with 12 bases in between. This CDR3 has 16 residues. The sample was naive CD8+ T cells sorted from blood. The clonotype originates from a woman in her 30s in good health. The V call is TRBV2, the J call TRBJ2-1; D unresolved. In nucleotides, the CDR3 is TGTGCCAGCAGTGAGTCACGACCAAGCTCCTACAATGAGCAGTTCTTC. It encodes CASSESRPSSYNEQFF.